These T cell receptor beta chains were read from a single sample in a study of blood T cell repertoires in COVID-19. Here immunoSEQ multiplex PCR was the method, and the copy in TCRdb shows in-frame clones only, minus some. The sample consists of 150,000 to 200,000 clones, 88% of them appearing once. The sequenced material came from peripheral blood. The origin of the receptors is a human donor in a cohort sampled during active COVID-19. The CDR3 runs from the conserved cysteine through the conserved F or W. The D gene is left open where the match is weak. Expanded clones get a size class; other rows say once, few or many, or leave the size out.

v_gene	d_gene	abundance	j_gene	CDR3nt	CDR3aa
TRBV24-1	TRBD1	.	TRBJ2-7	TGTGCCACCAGTGATCCGGGACAGGGGGGTGAGCAGTACTTC	CATSDPGQGGEQYF
TRBV18	.	once	TRBJ1-1	TGTGCCAGCTCTCTCAACGCCGCGGGGACTGAAGCTTTCTTT	CASSLNAAGTEAFF
TRBV5-1	.	.	TRBJ1-3	TGCGCCAGCAGCTCGGCAGGGGTCGGAAACACCATATATTTT	CASSSAGVGNTIYF
TRBV19	TRBD1	once	TRBJ2-7	TGTGCCCGGACAGGGTCAAGCTACGAGCAGTACTTC	CARTGSSYEQYF
TRBV28	TRBD1	.	TRBJ1-1	TGTGCCAGCACCAACAAGAGGCTAAGGACAGGGCGCACTGAAGCTTTCTTT	CASTNKRLRTGRTEAFF
TRBV24-1	.	.	TRBJ2-7	TGTGCCACCAGTGCCCCCTCCCGTCAGGGCCCCGAGCAGTACTTC	CATSAPSRQGPEQYF
TRBV28	TRBD2	.	TRBJ2-7	TGTGCCAGCAACGGGGGTGCTAGCGGGAGGGCCCGGCAGTACTTC	CASNGGASGRARQYF
TRBV7-2	.	.	TRBJ1-5	TGTGCCAGCAGCCCGGACAGTAGCAATCAGCCCCAGCATTTT	CASSPDSSNQPQHF
TRBV9	.	.	TRBJ2-2	TGTGCCAGCAGCGTAGCTACTGGGGAGCTGTTTTTT	CASSVATGELFF
TRBV11-2	TRBD2	.	TRBJ2-1	TGTGCCAGCAGCACCAGGGCCGGGACTAGGTTTAATGAGCAGTTCTTC	CASSTRAGTRFNEQFF
TRBV6-5	.	.	TRBJ1-5	TGTGCCAGCATTGGGTCGGGGGGCAATCAGCCCCAGCATTTT	CASIGSGGNQPQHF
TRBV10-3	TRBD1	.	TRBJ1-5	TGTGCCATTTCAGACAGGGGAGTGGCGGAGCCCCAGCATTTT	CAISDRGVAEPQHF
TRBV5-4	TRBD2	.	TRBJ2-7	TGTGCCAGCAGCCCTACTAGCGGGAGGGACCACGAGCAGTACTTC	CASSPTSGRDHEQYF
TRBV6-2/TRBV6-3	.	.	TRBJ1-5	TGTGCCAGCAGTTTAACAGCCAGCAATCAGCCCCAGCATTTT	CASSLTASNQPQHF
TRBV5-1	.	.	TRBJ2-3	TGCGCCAGCAGCTTGGCCTCCGGAGATACGCAGTATTTT	CASSLASGDTQYF
TRBV5-1	.	.	TRBJ1-2	TGCGCCAGCAGCTCTTCGGTTGGGGGCAGGGGAAGTGCAGGCTACACCTTC	CASSSSVGGRGSAGYTF
TRBV2	.	once	TRBJ2-3	TGTGCCAGCAGTGATTTTTATCCAGATACGCAGTATTTT	CASSDFYPDTQYF
TRBV6-2/TRBV6-3	TRBD1	once	TRBJ2-1	TGTGCCAGCAGTAGACCGGGACAGGGGTCCTACAATGAGCAGTTCTTC	CASSRPGQGSYNEQFF
TRBV2	.	once	TRBJ1-5	TGTGCCACCCGGGCGGGGTACAATCAGCCCCAGCATTTT	CATRAGYNQPQHF
TRBV21-1	.	.	TRBJ1-5	TGTGCCAGCAGCAAAGAATCAGACAGGGGGCCGGATCGGAATCAGCCCCAGCATTTT	CASSKESDRGPDRNQPQHF
TRBV7-2	.	.	TRBJ2-3	TGTGCCAGCAGCTTTTTCAAGGGGATGGATACGCAGTATTTT	CASSFFKGMDTQYF
TRBV29-1	.	.	TRBJ1-1	TGCAGCGTAAGCGCCCATGCGGGTAGGACTGAAGCTTTCTTT	CSVSAHAGRTEAFF
TRBV3-1/TRBV3-2	TRBD1	.	TRBJ1-2	TGTGCCAGCAGCCAAGGGTGGACAGGTTATGGCTACACCTTC	CASSQGWTGYGYTF
TRBV30	.	once	TRBJ1-2	TGTGCCTGGAGTGTACCCGGGAACTATGGCTACACCTTC	CAWSVPGNYGYTF
TRBV30	.	.	TRBJ1-6	TGTGCCTGGAGTCTGGGGGCCGCCTCTAATTCACCCCTCCACTTT	CAWSLGAASNSPLHF
TRBV2	.	.	TRBJ2-7	TGTGCCAGCAGCGGAAGGACAGAGAGCAGTTACTACGAGCAGTACTTC	CASSGRTESSYYEQYF
TRBV24-1	TRBD1	.	TRBJ1-2	TGTGCCACCAGTGGCTCGACAGGGGGCAACTATGGCTACACCTTC	CATSGSTGGNYGYTF
TRBV5-1	.	.	TRBJ1-2	TGCGCCAGCAGCCGTGAGACAGGAGGTTATGGCTACACCTTC	CASSRETGGYGYTF
TRBV5-8	TRBD1	.	TRBJ2-3	TGTGCCAGCAGCTTGGAGGGACAGGGGGCGCGTTCAGATACGCAGTATTTT	CASSLEGQGARSDTQYF
TRBV5-4	TRBD2	.	TRBJ2-2	TGTGCCAGCAGCTCTAGGACTAGTAAGGTGACCGGGGAGCTGTTTTTT	CASSSRTSKVTGELFF
TRBV4-3	.	.	TRBJ2-5	TGCGCCAGCAGCCAACGTTACTACGGCGGTGAGACCCAGTACTTC	CASSQRYYGGETQYF
TRBV5-1	.	.	TRBJ2-1	TGCGCCAGCAGCCCCCAGGACAGCGGCCCCCTACACTACAATGAGCAGTTCTTC	CASSPQDSGPLHYNEQFF
TRBV4-2	.	.	TRBJ2-1	TGTGCCAGCAGCCAAGGGGTCGGGAGCCGCAATGAGCAGTTCTTC	CASSQGVGSRNEQFF
TRBV14	.	.	TRBJ2-7	TGTGCCAGCAGCCAAGCTCACAGGGTCGACGAGCAGTACTTC	CASSQAHRVDEQYF
TRBV28	TRBD1	.	TRBJ1-6	TGTGCCAGCAGTCCCTCCGGGACAGGGGGAAATTCACCCCTCCACTTT	CASSPSGTGGNSPLHF
TRBV7-2	TRBD2	.	TRBJ2-5	TGTGCCAGCAGCTTCCCAGGACTAGCGCCCCAAGAGACCCAGTACTTC	CASSFPGLAPQETQYF
TRBV5-1	TRBD1	.	TRBJ1-1	TGCGCCAGCAGCTTGGCCGCAGGACAGGGATCGTTCGTAGCTTTCTTT	CASSLAAGQGSFVAFF
TRBV11-2	.	.	TRBJ2-3	TGTGCCAGCAGCTTAGATATTGATACGCAGTATTTT	CASSLDIDTQYF
TRBV19	TRBD1	.	TRBJ2-6	TGTGCCAGTAGTATTTGGACAGGGATGTCTGGGGCCAACGTCCTGACTTTC	CASSIWTGMSGANVLTF
TRBV5-4	.	once	TRBJ1-2	TGTGCCAGCAGCCTGGATACTCCCGACTATGGCTACACCTTC	CASSLDTPDYGYTF
TRBV4-3	TRBD2	.	TRBJ2-1	TGCGCCAGCAGCCAAGAAAGCGGGGGGGCCTACAATGAGCAGTTCTTC	CASSQESGGAYNEQFF
TRBV7-9	.	few	TRBJ2-7	TGTGCCAGCAGCCTAGATCTGGCCCCCTACGAGCAGTACTTC	CASSLDLAPYEQYF
TRBV18	.	once	TRBJ1-1	TGTGCCAGCTCACCACAAACAGGGCCGAACACTGAAGCTTTCTTT	CASSPQTGPNTEAFF
TRBV19	.	.	TRBJ1-1	TGTGCCACGACCCACGGGGGGCTAGGGAACACTGAAGCTTTCTTT	CATTHGGLGNTEAFF
TRBV28	.	.	TRBJ1-3	TGTGCCAGCAGTTTATTAGCTTCCTCTGGAAACACCATATATTTT	CASSLLASSGNTIYF
TRBV18	TRBD2	.	TRBJ2-3	TGTGCCAGCTCTCGGATTTCTAGCGGGAGTCGTGCGTCTAGCACAGATACGCAGTATTTT	CASSRISSGSRASSTDTQYF
TRBV28	.	.	TRBJ1-2	TGTGCCACCACCCCCAGGTTCTATGGCTACACCTTC	CATTPRFYGYTF
TRBV7-9	TRBD1	.	TRBJ1-2	TGTGCCAGCAGCGCACAGGGGGCGAGGGGCTACACCTTC	CASSAQGARGYTF
TRBV5-6	.	.	TRBJ2-5	TGTGCCAGCAGCTTTCGGGAGACCCAGTACTTC	CASSFRETQYF
TRBV5-1	TRBD1	.	TRBJ1-2	TGCGCCAGCAGCCCTAAGACAGGGGTGGGTGGCTACACCTTC	CASSPKTGVGGYTF
TRBV18	TRBD1	.	TRBJ2-7	TGTGCCAGCTCAGTAGGACAGGGCTCCTACGAGCAGTACTTC	CASSVGQGSYEQYF
TRBV6-2/TRBV6-3	TRBD2	.	TRBJ2-1	TGTGCCAGCAGCCCTACCGGACTAGCGGGAGGAGGTGAGCAGTTCTTC	CASSPTGLAGGGEQFF
TRBV2	.	.	TRBJ2-2	TGTGCCAGCAGTGAAGGACAGGGAGGCACCGGGGAGCTGTTTTTT	CASSEGQGGTGELFF
TRBV5-1	TRBD2	.	TRBJ2-5	TGCGCCAGCAGCTTGGAGGCGCGGGGGGGCAAAGAGACCCAGTACTTC	CASSLEARGGKETQYF
TRBV11-2	TRBD1	once	TRBJ2-5	TGTGCCAGCAGCTTAGGGAGACAGGGCGAAGAGACCCAGTACTTC	CASSLGRQGEETQYF
TRBV7-2	.	.	TRBJ1-1	TGTGCCAGCAGCTTACTGGCAGGGGCTATGAACACTGAAGCTTTCTTT	CASSLLAGAMNTEAFF